This TCR beta chain appears in the sequencing data of a study of T cells in Graves' hyperthyroidism and ophthalmopathy. Across the study: Blood from the periphery was taken at initial diagnosis, before any treatment.

General study findings and limits: The model made its ophthalmopathy prediction, and onset followed a median roughly six months later. Expanded thyroid clonotypes (above 0.001) were mostly also found in blood.

Amplification of TCR beta CDR3 regions was performed using RNA transcripts as template. A first-round RT-PCR of the TCR CDR3 used the HTBI primer set. TCRdb passed the multiplex PCR reads through MiXCR, listing each CDR3 protein once. The sample holds about 500,000 distinct CDR3 sequences, roughly a sixth seen once. This clonotype showed up many times. The antigen remains unidentified. Trimming shortened V by 5 bases and J by 1 base, and 6 bases separated the two germline ends. Germline values: CDR1 SGHTA, CDR2 FQGNSA. This CDR3 region has 13 residues. This chain joins TRBV7-2 and TRBJ2-1; TRBD2 might be the D (6 bases). The receptor's source is a woman aged 30 to 39 with Graves' ophthalmopathy. The source material was blood. The CDR3 here is CASSRGSYNEQFF. CDR3 coding DNA: TGTGCCAGCAGCCGGGGGTCCTACAATGAGCAGTTCTTC.